This T cell receptor beta chain was observed in a study of T cells expressing NK-cell markers. About the research overall: In sorted CD3+CD56+NKG2C+, CD3+CD56+NKG2C- and CD3+CD56-NKG2C+ T cells, TCR beta repertoires were obtained.

The CDR3 has 14 amino acids. With UMIs, 5'RACE template switching was used to make TCR beta cDNA. TCRdb reprocessed the 5' RACE reads and stores each CDR3 protein as one record, lacking DNA. The sample data list 400,000 to 500,000 distinct CDR3 sequences. Source material: blood T cells: a sorted CD56 or NKG2C T cell subset, CD4+ or CD8+ T cells, or bulk PBMC T cells (not recorded which). The rearrangement uses TRBV12-3 or TRBV12-4 and TRBJ1-2; TCRdb's D call, TRBD1, is unchecked because there is no DNA. This clonotype originated in a woman aged 18 to 75 in good health. The CDR3 region is CASTPQGLGGGYTF.